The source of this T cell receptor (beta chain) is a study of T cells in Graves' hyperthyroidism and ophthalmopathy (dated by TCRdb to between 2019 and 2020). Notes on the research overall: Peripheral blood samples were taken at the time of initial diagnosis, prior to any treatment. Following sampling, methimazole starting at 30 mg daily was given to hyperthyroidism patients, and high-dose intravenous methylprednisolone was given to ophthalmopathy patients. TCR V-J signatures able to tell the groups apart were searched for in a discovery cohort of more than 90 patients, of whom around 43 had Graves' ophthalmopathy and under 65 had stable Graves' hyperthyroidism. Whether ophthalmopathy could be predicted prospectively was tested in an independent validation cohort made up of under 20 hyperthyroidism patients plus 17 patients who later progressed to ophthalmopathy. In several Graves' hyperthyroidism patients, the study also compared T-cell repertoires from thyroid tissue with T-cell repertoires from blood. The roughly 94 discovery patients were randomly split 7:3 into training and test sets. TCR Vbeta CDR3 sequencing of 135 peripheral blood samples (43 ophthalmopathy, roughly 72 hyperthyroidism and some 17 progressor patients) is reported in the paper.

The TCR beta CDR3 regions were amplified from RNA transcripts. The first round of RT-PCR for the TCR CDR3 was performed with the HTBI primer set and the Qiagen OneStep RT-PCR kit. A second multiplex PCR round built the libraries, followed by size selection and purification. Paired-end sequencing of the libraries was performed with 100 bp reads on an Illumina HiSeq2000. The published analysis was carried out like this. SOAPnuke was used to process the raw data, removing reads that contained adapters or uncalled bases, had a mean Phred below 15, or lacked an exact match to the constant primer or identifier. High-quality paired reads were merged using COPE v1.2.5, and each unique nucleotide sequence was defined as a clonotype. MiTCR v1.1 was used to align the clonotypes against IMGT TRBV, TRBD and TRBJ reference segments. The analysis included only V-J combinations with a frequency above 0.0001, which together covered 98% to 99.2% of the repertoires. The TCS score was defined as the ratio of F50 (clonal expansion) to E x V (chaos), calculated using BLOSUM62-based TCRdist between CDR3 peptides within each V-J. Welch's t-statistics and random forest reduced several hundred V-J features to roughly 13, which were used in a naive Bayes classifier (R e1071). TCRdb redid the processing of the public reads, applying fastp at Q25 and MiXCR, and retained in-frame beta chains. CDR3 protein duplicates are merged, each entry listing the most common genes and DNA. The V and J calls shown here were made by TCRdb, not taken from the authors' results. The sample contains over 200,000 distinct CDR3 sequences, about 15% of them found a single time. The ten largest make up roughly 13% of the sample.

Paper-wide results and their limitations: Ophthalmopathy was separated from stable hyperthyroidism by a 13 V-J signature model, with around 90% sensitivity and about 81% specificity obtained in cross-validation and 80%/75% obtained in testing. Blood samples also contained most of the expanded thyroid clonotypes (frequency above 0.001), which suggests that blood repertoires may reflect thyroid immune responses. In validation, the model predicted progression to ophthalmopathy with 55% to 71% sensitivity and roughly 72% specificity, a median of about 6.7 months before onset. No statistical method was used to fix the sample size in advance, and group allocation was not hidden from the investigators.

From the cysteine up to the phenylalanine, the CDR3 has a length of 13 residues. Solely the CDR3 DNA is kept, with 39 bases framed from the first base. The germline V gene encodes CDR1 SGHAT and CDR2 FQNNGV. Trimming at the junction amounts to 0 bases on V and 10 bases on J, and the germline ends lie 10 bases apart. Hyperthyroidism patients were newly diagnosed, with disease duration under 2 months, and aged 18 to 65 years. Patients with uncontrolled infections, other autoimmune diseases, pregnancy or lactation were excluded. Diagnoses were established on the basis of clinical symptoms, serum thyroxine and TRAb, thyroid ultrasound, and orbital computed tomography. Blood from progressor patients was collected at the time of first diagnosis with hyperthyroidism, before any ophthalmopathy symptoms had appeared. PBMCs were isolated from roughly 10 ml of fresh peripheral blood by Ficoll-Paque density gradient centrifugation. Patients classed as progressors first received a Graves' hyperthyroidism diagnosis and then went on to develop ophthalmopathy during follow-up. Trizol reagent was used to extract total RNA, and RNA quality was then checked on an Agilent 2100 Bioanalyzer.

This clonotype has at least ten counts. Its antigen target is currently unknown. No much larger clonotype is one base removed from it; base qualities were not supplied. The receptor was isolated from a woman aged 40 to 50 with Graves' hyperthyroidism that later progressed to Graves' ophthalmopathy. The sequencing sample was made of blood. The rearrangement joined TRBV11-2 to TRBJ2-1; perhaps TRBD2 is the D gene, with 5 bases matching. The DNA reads TGTGCCAGCAGCTTAGATTCCCCTAGCGAGCAGTTCTTC. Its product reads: CASSLDSPSEQFF.